One sample yielded the 32 T cell receptor beta chains listed below, sequenced in a study of OX40 agonist ivuxolimab in advanced cancers. Assay: immunoSEQ multiplex PCR; the TCRdb copy retains only in-frame clones and omits some. The sample records about 83,000 clones, 65% to 90% being singletons. This specimen was CD4+ or CD8+ T cells sorted from blood, taken in a trial of the OX40 agonist ivuxolimab. Receptors originate from an adult with an advanced solid tumor such as melanoma, head and neck, liver or kidney cancer.

The chain links TRBV25-1 to TRBJ1-3; D is ambiguous. Trimming left V 10 bases short and J 0 bases short, with 13 bases between. This CDR3 has 14 amino acids. Germline lookup yields CDR1 MGHDK and CDR2 SYGVNS. The CDR3, as DNA: TGTGCCACCGCGGCCCCAGGCTCTGGAAACACCATATATTTT. Translated, it gives CATAAPGSGNTIYF.

This rearrangement joins TRBV19 to TRBJ2-5, with D perhaps matching TRBD2 (6 bases). V lost 5 bases and J lost 8, with 12 bases in between. Germline CDR1 and CDR2: LNHDA and SQIVND (reference sequence). The CDR3 sequence is 12 residues long. The CDR3: CASSPGGSTQYF. CDR3 DNA sequence: TGTGCCAGTAGTCCCGGAGGGAGTACCCAGTACTTC. The entire variable domain, with the rest obtained from reference TRBV19 and TRBJ2-5, is as follows: DGGITQSPKYLFRKEGQNVTLSCEQNLNHDAMYWYRQDPGQGLRLIYYSQIVNDFQKGDIAEGYSVSREKKESFPLTVTSAQKNPTAFYLCASSPGGSTQYFGPGTRLLVL.

The V and J genes are TRBV15 and TRBJ2-7, with 9 bases aligning to TRBD2. The CDR3 has 14 residues. Germline values: CDR1 LNHNV, CDR2 YYDKDF (reference sequence). V lost 5 bases and J lost 1; bases outside the gene matches: 3. Here the CDR3 DNA reads TGTGCCACCAGCCGGAGCGGGGGGTCCTACGAGCAGTACTTC. It is translated as CATSRSGGSYEQYF. The whole variable domain, remainder taken from reference TRBV15 and TRBJ2-7, is DAMVIQNPRYQVTQFGKPVTLSCSQTLNHNVMYWYQQKSSQAPKLLFHYYDKDFNNEADTPDNFQSRRPNTSFCFLDIRSPGLGDTAMYLCATSRSGGSYEQYFGPGTRLTVT.

To note about this clone: Germline and junction disagree at one end, which may indicate a read error. CDR3 protein: CSANQGAQQNF. CDR3 in DNA: TGCAGTGCAAACCAGGGGGCCCAGCAGAACTTC. The J gene is TRBJ2-7, the V gene TRBV20-1; 8 bases agree with TRBD1. Germline V gene data show CDR1 as DFQATT and CDR2 as SNEGSKA (reference sequence). This CDR3 is built from 11 residues.

V gene TRBV18 combines with J gene TRBJ2-7, with D possibly being TRBD1 (5 bases). Germline assignment: CDR1 KGHSH and CDR2 LQKENI. Trimming cost V 4 bases and J 9 bases, with 19 bases left between them. The CDR3 has 14 amino acids. The CDR3 DNA follows: TGTGCCAGCTCACTAGGCAGGGCCCAGCAGGGGCAGTACTTC. Translated, it gives CASSLGRAQQGQYF.

The gene calls are TRBV5-4 and TRBJ2-3, with D perhaps matching TRBD2 (6 bases). With 3 bases removed from V and 2 bases from J, the gap between germline ends came to 16 bases. The CDR3 loop spans 16 amino acids. In germline, CDR1 is SGHNT, CDR2 YYREEE (reference sequence). CDR3 region: CASSSGLGGVTDTQYF. The CDR3 bases are TGTGCCAGCAGCTCCGGACTGGGCGGGGTCACAGATACGCAGTATTTT.

The chain uses TRBV9 and TRBJ1-4; D gene uncertain. CDR1 and CDR2 from the germline V gene are SGDLS and YYNGEE. V was shortened by 4 bases and J by 0 bases, with 10 bases between the two germline ends. The CDR3 has 15 amino acids. The CDR3 sequence is CASSPPGATNEKLFF. The DNA of the CDR3 is TGTGCCAGCAGCCCCCCGGGTGCAACTAATGAAAAACTGTTTTTT.

J is TRBJ2-1 and V is TRBV30; maybe TRBD1 (5 bases). The CDR3 runs 13 residues. Trimming took off 0 bases at V and 7 bases at J, with 10 bases between the two ends. In germline, CDR1 is GTSNPN, CDR2 SVGIG (reference sequence). The CDR3 here is CAWSVGAGNEQFF. CDR3 nucleotide sequence: TGTGCCTGGAGTGTAGGGGCTGGGAATGAGCAGTTCTTC.

Details on this clone: In the same sample, other DNA sequences code for this CDR3. This chain connects TRBV5-5 to TRBJ1-2; 8 positions match TRBD1. After removal of 0 bases from V and 5 bases from J, the junction contained 6 bases not matched to a gene. The CDR3 length is 15 residues. Germline values: CDR1 SGHKS, CDR2 YYEKEE (reference sequence). The CDR3 sequence: CASSLDAGGAYGYTF. CDR3 bases: TGTGCCAGCAGCTTGGATGCAGGGGGCGCGTATGGCTACACCTTC.

V gene TRBV5-5 combines with J gene TRBJ1-3; 8 positions agree with TRBD1. J lost 0 bases, V lost 2 bases, and 10 bases had no gene match. The CDR3 sequence is 18 residues long. Germline V CDR1 and CDR2: SGHKS, YYEKEE (reference sequence). In DNA, the CDR3 is TGTGCCAGCAGCTTACAGGGGGTCGGGGAGAGCTCTGGAAACACCATATATTTT. Its translation is CASSLQGVGESSGNTIYF.

The chain joins TRBV6-5 to TRBJ1-1; D is perhaps TRBD1 (6 bases). V dropped 0 bases and J dropped 5 bases, with 13 bases sitting between them. This CDR3 contains 15 residues. CDR1 MNHEY and CDR2 SVGAGI come from the germline V gene. As DNA, the CDR3 is TGTGCCAGCAGTTACTCAAACAGGGCAGGGACTGAAGCTTTCTTT. As protein: CASSYSNRAGTEAFF.

V is TRBV7-9 and J is TRBJ2-1; 8 bases are shared with TRBD2. This CDR3 is 14 amino acids long. Germline V gives CDR1 SEHNR, CDR2 FQNEAQ (reference sequence). Trimming at V came to 5 bases and at J to 8 bases, leaving 8 bases not matched to a gene. The CDR3 coding sequence is TGTGCCAGCAGCCGGGGGGGCCCAATCGATGAGCAGTTCTTC. Protein sequence: CASSRGGPIDEQFF.

The gene calls are TRBV7-9 and TRBJ1-3, with 8 bases matching TRBD1. There are 14 residues in the CDR3. CDR1 is SEHNR and CDR2 is FQNEAQ in the germline V gene (reference sequence). Unmatched junction bases numbered 2, after V lost 5 bases and J lost 2 bases. The CDR3, as DNA: TGTGCCAGCAGCGAACAGGGGGCTGGAAACACCATATATTTT. This gives the protein CASSEQGAGNTIYF.

This clone has only a few counts. The J gene is TRBJ2-2, the V gene TRBV18; the D gene could be TRBD1 or TRBD2 (6 bases each). There are 17 residues in the CDR3. Between the trimmed V and J ends, which lost 2 bases and 5 bases, there was a span of 18 bases. Germline V lookup: CDR1 KGHSH, CDR2 LQKENI. CDR3 DNA: TGTGCCAGCTCACCAACCCTACAGGGAGGAAGGACCGGGGAGCTGTTTTTT. Residues: CASSPTLQGGRTGELFF.

In DNA, the CDR3 is TGTGCCAGTAGTAAACAGGGGGCGGGTGATGAGCAGTTCTTC. Protein product: CASSKQGAGDEQFF. The chain recombines TRBV19 with TRBJ2-1; 9 bases are a match to TRBD1. Germline V gene sequence: CDR1 LNHDA, CDR2 SQIVND (reference sequence). The CDR3 spans 14 residues. V gave up 4 bases and J gave up 8 bases; unmatched junction bases: 6.

The V call is TRBV11-2, the J call TRBJ2-5; D might be TRBD2 (7 bases). The germline V gene has CDR1 SGHAT and CDR2 FQNNGV. The CDR3 runs 13 residues. V was shortened by 1 base and J by 7 bases, with 10 bases between the two germline ends. The CDR3 coding sequence is TGTGCCAGCAGCTTAGGGGGGGGCGGGACCCAGTACTTC. It specifies CASSLGGGGTQYF. The variable domain in full, completed from reference TRBV11-2 and TRBJ2-5, reads EAGVAQSPRYKIIEKRQSVAFWCNPISGHATLYWYQQILGQGPKLLIQFQNNGVVDDSQLPKDRFSAERLKGVDSTLKIQPAKLEDSAVYLCASSLGGGGTQYFGPGTRLLVL.

The chain recombines TRBV18 with TRBJ2-5; D assignment may be TRBD1 or TRBD2 (5 bases each). Near its end, the DNA agrees better with TRBJ2-7, so the J call may be wrong. The CDR3 consists of 15 residues. Per germline, CDR1 KGHSH and CDR2 LQKENI. The CDR3 coding sequence is TGTGCCAGCTCCCCAGTGGGGGACGGGTACTACGAGCAGTACTTC. This codes for CASSPVGDGYYEQYF.

V is TRBV5-1 and J is TRBJ1-2; 12 bases fit TRBD1. The CDR3 is 15 residues long. V lost 7 bases, J lost 6 bases, and 10 bases stayed unmatched. CDR1 is SGHRS and CDR2 is YFSETQ in the germline V gene. CDR3 coding DNA: TGCGCCAGCTTCAAGGGGACAGGGGGCGAGGATGGCTACACCTTC. Amino acids: CASFKGTGGEDGYTF.

This rearrangement joins TRBV20-1 to TRBJ2-2; D call uncertain. V shed 7 bases and J shed 3 bases, with 6 bases lying between them. The CDR3 is made up of 11 amino acids. CDR1 is DFQATT and CDR2 is SNEGSKA in the germline V gene (reference sequence). The CDR3, as DNA: TGCAGTGGAGAGTACACCGGGGAGCTGTTTTTT. It codes for CSGEYTGELFF.

The CDR3 sequence is CASSQHKGQSNEKLFF. The CDR3 coding sequence is TGCGCCAGCAGCCAACACAAGGGGCAGAGTAATGAAAAACTGTTTTTT. The rearrangement joins TRBV4-3 to TRBJ1-4, with D maybe TRBD1 (5 bases). Per germline, CDR1 LGHNA and CDR2 YSLEER. Trimming shortened V by 2 bases and J by 4 bases, and 14 bases separated the two germline ends. CDR3 size: 16 residues.

The chain couples TRBV6-5 to TRBJ2-5; D assignment may be TRBD1 or TRBD2 (5 bases each). With 4 bases removed from V and 2 bases from J, the gap between germline ends came to 14 bases. Germline V gives CDR1 MNHEY, CDR2 SVGAGI. This CDR3 contains 15 residues. This CDR3 reads CASSSEGRSQETQYF. In nucleotides, the CDR3 is TGTGCCAGCAGTTCCGAGGGACGCTCACAAGAGACCCAGTACTTC.

The chain joins TRBV19 to TRBJ2-7, with 10 bases identical to TRBD2. Germline V gene data show CDR1 as LNHDA and CDR2 as SQIVND (reference sequence). J was trimmed by 6 bases and V by 5 bases; bases with no gene match: 7. The CDR3 is 14 amino acids. Here the CDR3 reads CASSDSGGKGEQYF. The DNA for the CDR3 is TGTGCCAGTAGTGATAGCGGGGGGAAAGGCGAGCAGTACTTC.

DNA of the CDR3: TGTGCCAGCAGCGGACTCGCCGGGGATGAGCAGTTCTTC. As protein: CASSGLAGDEQFF. This chain uses TRBV27 with TRBJ2-1, with D maybe TRBD2 (5 bases). Trimming took off 6 bases at V and 8 bases at J, with 14 bases between the two ends. This CDR3 is built from 13 residues. Germline CDR1 MNHEY, CDR2 SMNVEV (reference sequence).

The chain carries TRBV7-9 and TRBJ2-2; D is perhaps TRBD1 (5 bases). Germline values: CDR1 SEHNR, CDR2 FQNEAQ (reference sequence). This CDR3 is built from 16 residues. Trimming stripped 5 bases from V and 0 bases from J, with 13 bases between. The CDR3 spells CASSGSRGSNTGELFF. DNA of the CDR3: TGTGCCAGCAGCGGATCAAGGGGATCGAACACCGGGGAGCTGTTTTTT.

This clone was detected only once. The rearrangement joins TRBV9 to TRBJ2-3; 7 bases fit TRBD2. This CDR3 region has 15 residues. Germline trimming cut 2 bases from V and 2 bases from J; bases unmatched to any gene: 5. Germline lookup yields CDR1 SGDLS and CDR2 YYNGEE. CDR3 loop: CASSVKAGSTDTQYF. The DNA for the CDR3 is TGTGCCAGCAGCGTTAAAGCGGGGTCCACAGATACGCAGTATTTT.

This rearrangement joins TRBV4-3 to TRBJ2-7; 10 nucleotides agree with TRBD1. CDR3 length: 15 amino acids. The germline CDR1 and CDR2 sequences are LGHNA and YSLEER. J gave up 6 bases and V 1 base, and 6 bases lay outside the gene matches. CDR3 sequence: CASSQAGTGEGEQYF. CDR3 in DNA: TGCGCCAGCAGCCAAGCCGGGACAGGGGAAGGCGAGCAGTACTTC.

The V call is TRBV5-5, the J call TRBJ1-4; D is uncertain. Trimming removed 2 bases from V and 6 bases from J, with 11 bases in between. This CDR3 region has 14 residues. Germline lookup yields CDR1 SGHKS and CDR2 YYEKEE (reference sequence). CDR3 sequence: CASSFRDAYEKLFF. In nucleotides, the CDR3 is TGTGCCAGCAGCTTCCGGGATGCGTATGAAAAACTGTTTTTT. Together with reference TRBV5-5 and TRBJ1-4, the CDR3 gives the full variable domain: DAGVTQSPTHLIKTRGQQVTLRCSPISGHKSVSWYQQVLGQGPQFIFQYYEKEERGRGNFPDRFSARQFPNYSSELNVNALLLGDSALYLCASSFRDAYEKLFFGSGTQLSVL.

The chain is built from TRBV6-6 and TRBJ1-5, with 7 positions matching TRBD1. Germline loops: CDR1 MNHNY, CDR2 SVGAGI (reference sequence). V dropped 6 bases and J dropped 3; count of bases not matched to a gene: 8. There are 15 residues in the CDR3. Here the CDR3 reads CASSPDRANNQPQHF. The DNA for the CDR3 is TGTGCCAGCAGCCCAGACAGGGCGAACAATCAGCCCCAGCATTTT.

V and J are TRBV7-2 and TRBJ2-5; 10 bases match TRBD2. Germline trimming cut 1 base from V and 5 bases from J; bases unmatched to any gene: 1. Germline V gene sequence: CDR1 SGHTA, CDR2 FQGNSA. The CDR3 runs 14 residues. The CDR3 is CASSLGSGGETQYF. The CDR3 bases are TGTGCCAGCAGCTTAGGTAGCGGGGGGGAGACCCAGTACTTC.

CDR3 sequence: CASSLTSGGAVTSYEQYF. The CDR3 region has the DNA TGTGCCAGCAGCTTGACTAGCGGGGGGGCCGTGACATCCTACGAGCAGTACTTC. V is TRBV7-2 and J is TRBJ2-7; 14 bases agree with TRBD2. There are 18 residues in the CDR3. Losses at the gene ends were 3 bases for V and 1 base for J; bases not matched to a gene: 8. Germline V gene sequence: CDR1 SGHTA, CDR2 FQGNSA. The variable domain in full, completed from reference TRBV7-2 and TRBJ2-7, reads GAGVSQSPSNKVTEKGKDVELRCDPISGHTALYWYRQSLGQGLEFLIYFQGNSAPDKSGLPSDRFSAERTGGSVSTLTIQRTQQEDSAVYLCASSLTSGGAVTSYEQYFGPGTRLTVT.

Only a few counts were recorded for this clone. The chain recombines TRBV18 with TRBJ1-1; D is possibly TRBD1 (5 bases). The V gene lost 3 bases and the J gene lost 0 bases, with 11 bases spanning the gap. The CDR3 has 15 residues. Germline values: CDR1 KGHSH, CDR2 LQKENI. CDR3 DNA: TGTGCCAGCTCACCGACAGCTAACTTGAACACTGAAGCTTTCTTT. It is translated as CASSPTANLNTEAFF.

V is TRBV19 and J is TRBJ1-2, with 8 bases aligning to TRBD1. Trimming removed 5 bases from V and 2 bases from J; junction bases left unmatched: 13. The CDR3 contains 17 residues. Germline V CDR1 and CDR2: LNHDA, SQIVND (reference sequence). CDR3 amino acids: CASSATTRTGRNYGYTF. The CDR3 DNA reads as TGTGCCAGTAGTGCCACCACCAGGACAGGGCGAAACTATGGCTACACCTTC.